This T cell receptor (beta chain) was sequenced for a study of blood T cell repertoires in COVID-19. This CDR3 spans 15 amino acids. The germline V and J ends were trimmed by 3 bases and 3 bases, with 15 bases remaining between them. Germline V gene sequence: CDR1 SGHTA, CDR2 FQGNSA. Measured with immunoSEQ multiplex PCR; TCRdb has only the in-frame clones, and not every one. The sample shows about 200,000 clones, just over 85% of them seen only once. The sequence was obtained from an elderly man with acute or convalescent COVID-19. The specimen was peripheral blood. V gene TRBV7-2 combines with J gene TRBJ2-7; D possibly corresponds to TRBD2 (6 bases). CDR3 nucleotide sequence: TGTGCCAGCAGCTTCGGCAGCCGGGGAGGCTACGAGCAGTACTTC. Translation gives CASSFGSRGGYEQYF.